This is a list of T cell receptor beta chains from one sample in a study of blood T cell repertoires in COVID-19. Libraries were prepared by immunoSEQ multiplex PCR; TCRdb keeps only in-frame clonotypes and omits some of them. Here the sample spans fewer than 40,000 clones, 80% to 90% being singletons. What was sequenced was peripheral blood. These receptors all come from a woman over 75 with active or convalescent COVID-19. Each CDR3 is given with its conserved first and last residue. D genes are given only for firm matches. Expanded clones are given a class, and other clones once, few, many or no size at all.

>18|TRBJ1-6|.|.|TRBV4-1
CASSQDWGGSLNNSPLHF
TGCGCCAGCAGCCAAGATTGGGGGGGGTCCCTCAATAATTCACCCCTCCACTTT
>12|TRBJ2-3|.|.|TRBV4-2
CASSQPTDTQYF
TGTGCCAGCAGCCAACCGACAGATACGCAGTATTTT
>14|TRBJ1-4|.|once|TRBV7-6
CASSPSPGKEKLFF
TGTGCCAGCAGCCCCTCCCCAGGGAAGGAAAAACTGTTTTTT
>15|TRBJ2-1|.|.|TRBV5-1
CASSYDFRGYNEQFF
TGCGCCAGCAGCTACGACTTCAGGGGTTACAATGAGCAGTTCTTC
>16|TRBJ2-7|TRBD1|.|TRBV5-5
CASSLVWTGGSYEQYF
TGTGCCAGCAGCTTGGTGTGGACAGGGGGCTCCTACGAGCAGTACTTC
>13|TRBJ1-4|TRBD1|.|TRBV12-3/TRBV12-4
CASSRRGYEKLFF
TGTGCCAGCAGCCGCAGGGGGTATGAAAAACTGTTTTTT
>14|TRBJ2-2|.|once|TRBV4-1
CASSQGGFTGELFF
TGCGCCAGCAGCCAAGGGGGCTTTACCGGGGAGCTGTTTTTT
>16|TRBJ2-1|TRBD2|.|TRBV2
CASSLRSSGVWDEQFF
TGTGCCAGCAGCCTTCGGAGTAGCGGGGTCTGGGATGAGCAGTTCTTC
>15|TRBJ2-2|TRBD1|.|TRBV25-1
CASSGTGGRGGELFF
TGTGCCAGCAGCGGGACAGGGGGCCGGGGCGGGGAGCTGTTTTTT
>13|TRBJ1-1|TRBD1|once|TRBV11-3
CASSLADRAEAFF
TGTGCCAGCAGCTTAGCCGACAGGGCTGAAGCTTTCTTT
>15|TRBJ1-5|.|.|TRBV5-1
CASSFGQSPNQPQHF
TGCGCCAGCAGCTTTGGCCAGTCACCCAATCAGCCCCAGCATTTT
>16|TRBJ2-5|TRBD2|.|TRBV9
CASSVIAGASQETQYF
TGTGCCAGCAGCGTAATAGCGGGGGCCTCCCAAGAGACCCAGTACTTC
>11|TRBJ1-2|.|once|TRBV20-1
CSARAGVGYTF
TGCAGTGCTAGAGCAGGGGTTGGCTACACCTTC
>15|TRBJ1-5|.|.|TRBV18
CASSPVRDINQPQHF
TGTGCCAGCTCACCGGTCCGGGACATCAATCAGCCCCAGCATTTT
>15|TRBJ1-2|.|.|TRBV7-2
CASSLEAGRGRGYTF
TGTGCCAGCAGCTTAGAGGCGGGACGGGGTCGGGGCTACACCTTC
>14|TRBJ1-4|TRBD1|.|TRBV11-2
CASSSGTANEKLFF
TGTGCCAGCAGCTCCGGGACAGCTAATGAAAAACTGTTTTTT
>15|TRBJ1-6|TRBD1|.|TRBV5-8
CASSFLGQGHSPLHF
TGTGCCAGCAGCTTTCTTGGACAGGGACATTCACCCCTCCACTTT
>16|TRBJ1-2|.|.|TRBV19
CASSTLTVLGYYGYTF
TGTGCCAGTAGTACTCTGACAGTATTGGGATACTATGGCTACACCTTC
>16|TRBJ1-2|TRBD1|.|TRBV7-2
CASSISPGQIIYGYTF
TGTGCCAGCAGCATTTCTCCGGGACAGATTATCTATGGCTACACCTTC
>18|TRBJ2-2|TRBD1|.|TRBV19
CASTTQGRVFQNTGELFF
TGTGCCAGTACCACACAGGGGCGTGTTTTTCAAAACACCGGGGAGCTGTTTTTT
>16|TRBJ2-5|TRBD2|.|TRBV3-1/TRBV3-2
CASSQDGLAGEETQYF
TGTGCCAGCAGCCAAGATGGGCTAGCGGGGGAAGAGACCCAGTACTTC
>13|TRBJ1-1|.|.|TRBV5-6
CASSLAVNTEAFF
TGTGCCAGCAGCTTGGCAGTGAACACTGAAGCTTTCTTT
>17|TRBJ1-5|.|.|TRBV20-1
CSASRPWGGNSNQPQHF
TGCAGTGCTAGTAGGCCCTGGGGGGGGAATAGCAATCAGCCCCAGCATTTT
>15|TRBJ1-4|TRBD1|few|TRBV18
CASSPPGQGGEKLFF
TGTGCCAGCTCACCACCGGGACAGGGAGGCGAAAAACTGTTTTTT
>14|TRBJ2-5|.|once|TRBV7-9
CASSSGLPERAQYF
TGTGCCAGTAGCTCGGGACTCCCGGAACGGGCCCAGTACTTC
>15|TRBJ1-5|.|.|TRBV18
CASSPQDRIAQPQHF
TGTGCCAGCTCACCACAGGACAGAATCGCTCAGCCCCAGCATTTT
>15|TRBJ1-6|.|.|TRBV27
CASSLAGVNNSPLHF
TGTGCCAGCAGTTTAGCAGGGGTCAATAATTCACCCCTCCACTTT
>15|TRBJ1-1|.|.|TRBV4-2
CASSQDRLPNTEAFF
TGTGCCAGCAGCCAAGACAGACTGCCGAACACTGAAGCTTTCTTT
>15|TRBJ1-6|TRBD1|.|TRBV4-1
CASSQATGYNSPLHF
TGCGCCAGCAGCCAGGCGACAGGGTATAATTCACCCCTCCACTTT
>11|TRBJ2-1|TRBD2|once|TRBV6-5
CASTGGTQQFF
TGTGCCAGCACCGGGGGGACCCAGCAGTTCTTC
>18|TRBJ2-5|TRBD2|.|TRBV11-2
CASSSGGTSGLRRETQYF
TGTGCCAGCAGCTCGGGGGGGACTAGCGGGTTGCGGCGGGAGACCCAGTACTTC
>13|TRBJ2-7|TRBD2|.|TRBV3-1/TRBV3-2
CASSLGTIYEQYF
TGTGCCAGCAGCCTGGGGACTATCTACGAGCAGTACTTC
>14|TRBJ1-1|.|.|TRBV5-6
CASRDTGMKTEAFF
TGTGCCAGCAGAGACACAGGAATGAAGACTGAAGCTTTCTTT
>15|TRBJ2-2|TRBD2|few|TRBV3-1/TRBV3-2
CASSPPSGYTGELFF
TGTGCCAGCAGCCCCCCTAGCGGATACACCGGGGAGCTGTTTTTT
>16|TRBJ1-2|.|.|TRBV6-1
CASSAGLLLGYYGYTF
TGTGCCAGCAGTGCAGGCTTACTACTAGGTTACTATGGCTACACCTTC
>16|TRBJ1-1|TRBD1|.|TRBV2
CASRRTGGAGNTEAFF
TGTGCCAGCAGGCGAACAGGGGGCGCGGGGAACACTGAAGCTTTCTTT
>15|TRBJ2-1|.|.|TRBV12-5
CASGLEALGYNEQFF
TGTGCTAGTGGTTTGGAAGCCCTAGGCTACAATGAGCAGTTCTTC
>13|TRBJ1-1|.|.|TRBV28
CASSSLRETEAFF
TGTGCCAGCAGTTCCCTCAGGGAAACTGAAGCTTTCTTT
>15|TRBJ1-2|TRBD1|.|TRBV5-4
CASSLGTGGFYGYTF
TGTGCCAGCAGCTTGGGGACAGGGGGATTCTATGGCTACACCTTC
>18|TRBJ1-1|.|.|TRBV4-1
CASSQENPPSRGGTEAFF
TGCGCCAGCAGCCAAGAAAATCCCCCATCCAGGGGTGGCACTGAAGCTTTCTTT
>16|TRBJ1-5|.|.|TRBV10-3
CAISESIGAQYQPQHF
TGTGCCATCAGTGAGTCTATAGGGGCGCAGTATCAGCCCCAGCATTTT
>15|TRBJ1-2|.|.|TRBV7-2
CASRANRVSIYGYTF
TGTGCCAGCAGAGCGAACAGGGTTTCGATCTATGGCTACACCTTC
>20|TRBJ2-1|TRBD2|.|TRBV19
CASSMRPGLAGLNHFNEQFF
TGTGCCAGTAGCATGCGACCGGGACTAGCGGGGCTTAACCATTTCAATGAGCAGTTCTTC
>17|TRBJ1-3|.|.|TRBV14
CASSQDMSGTLRNTIYF
TGTGCCAGCAGCCAAGATATGTCAGGGACTCTCAGGAACACCATATATTTT
>15|TRBJ1-1|TRBD1|few|TRBV5-1
CASTDRGIMNTEAFF
TGCGCCAGCACGGACAGGGGGATCATGAACACTGAAGCTTTCTTT
>14|TRBJ2-2|.|.|TRBV29-1
CSVEDRGSTGELFF
TGCAGCGTTGAAGACAGGGGTAGCACCGGGGAGCTGTTTTTT
>13|TRBJ1-2|.|.|TRBV5-6
CASSLLQSYGYTF
TGTGCCAGCAGCTTGTTACAGAGCTATGGCTACACCTTC
>14|TRBJ1-2|TRBD1|.|TRBV3-1/TRBV3-2
CASSDRGNNYGYTF
TGTGCCAGCAGCGACAGGGGAAATAACTATGGCTACACCTTC
>14|TRBJ2-2|TRBD1|once|TRBV13
CASSFRQGHKELFF
TGTGCCAGCAGCTTCCGACAGGGGCATAAGGAGCTGTTTTTT
>16|TRBJ2-7|TRBD1|.|TRBV18
CASSRDTGQGAFEQYF
TGTGCCAGCTCACGAGATACCGGGCAGGGGGCTTTCGAGCAGTACTTC
>16|TRBJ1-6|.|.|TRBV7-9
CASREGASSYNSPLHF
TGTGCCAGCAGGGAAGGGGCCAGCTCCTATAATTCACCCCTCCACTTT
>16|TRBJ1-1|TRBD1|.|TRBV5-1
CASSLEQDRGGTEAFF
TGCGCCAGCAGCTTGGAGCAAGACAGGGGTGGCACTGAAGCTTTCTTT